Following are 21 T cell receptor beta chains from one sample sequenced in a study of OX40 agonist ivuxolimab in advanced cancers. Method: immunoSEQ multiplex PCR; TCRdb's copy keeps in-frame clones and lacks some. Of around 70,000 clones listed, about nine tenths are singletons. The sequenced sample was CD4+ or CD8+ T cells sorted from blood, obtained in a trial of the OX40 agonist ivuxolimab. Receptors originate from an adult with an advanced solid tumor such as melanoma, head and neck, liver or kidney cancer.

This clone was found once. The J gene is TRBJ1-4, the V gene TRBV10-3, with D possibly matching TRBD1 (6 bases). The CDR3 covers 15 residues. V was shortened by 4 bases and J by 3 bases, with 12 bases between the two germline ends. The germline gives CDR1 ENHRY, CDR2 SYGVKD. The CDR3 DNA reads TGTGCCATCAGTGCCGGAAAGGGGGCTAATGAAAAACTGTTTTTT. It codes for CAISAGKGANEKLFF.

This chain connects TRBV9 to TRBJ2-7; D possibly uses TRBD1 or TRBD2 (6 bases each). From germline, CDR1 is SGDLS and CDR2 YYNGEE. There are 14 residues in the CDR3. Trimming left V 4 bases short and J 4 bases short, with 15 bases between. CDR3 DNA sequence: TGTGCCAGCAGCCAAGGGGGGACGGTATACGAGCAGTACTTC. This translates into CASSQGGTVYEQYF.

The chain joins TRBV4-3 to TRBJ2-7; D gene uncertain. V dropped 0 bases and J dropped 4 bases, with 16 bases sitting between them. CDR1 is LGHNA and CDR2 is YSLEER in the germline V gene. The CDR3 has 16 residues. This chain's CDR3 is CASSQDVVSMVYEQYF. The DNA of the CDR3 is TGCGCCAGCAGCCAAGACGTCGTTAGTATGGTTTACGAGCAGTACTTC.

The V call is TRBV11-2, the J call TRBJ2-1; D tentatively reads TRBD1 or TRBD2 (5 bases each). Germline-derived CDR1 and CDR2 are SGHAT and FQNNGV. V was trimmed by 5 bases and J by 9 bases, leaving 23 bases between them. The length of the CDR3 is 16 residues. In DNA, the CDR3 is TGTGCCAGCAGCCCATCTCAGGGACCTCCGGCGAGTGAGCAGTTCTTC. It specifies CASSPSQGPPASEQFF.

This clone came up once. In nucleotides, the CDR3 is TGTGCCAGCAGCCAAGTCACAGGGTGGTACTACACCTTC. It codes for CASSQVTGWYYTF. The chain couples TRBV14 to TRBJ1-2, with TRBD1 as a possible D gene (6 bases). V was shortened by 1 base and J by 10 bases, with 13 bases between the two germline ends. CDR3 size: 13 residues. Germline CDR1 is SGHDN and CDR2 is FVKESK.

The chain carries TRBV29-1 and TRBJ1-1; TRBD1 is a possible D gene (5 bases). CDR1 is SQVTM and CDR2 is ANQGSEA in the germline V gene. The CDR3 runs 14 residues. V was clipped by 5 bases and J by 3 bases, with 16 bases between them. CDR3 protein: CSVTLGDFDTEAFF. CDR3 DNA: TGCAGCGTTACTTTAGGGGATTTCGACACTGAAGCTTTCTTT.

The sample holds one count of this clone. This chain joins TRBV6-5 and TRBJ1-1, with D hard to call. CDR1 is MNHEY, CDR2 SVGAGI, per germline. V lost 0 bases, J lost 0 bases, and 5 bases lay in between. The CDR3 length is 14 residues. The CDR3 reads CASSYSVLNTEAFF. CDR3 bases: TGTGCCAGCAGTTACTCGGTTCTGAACACTGAAGCTTTCTTT.

The V gene is TRBV14, the J gene TRBJ2-3; 8 positions match TRBD1. The V and J ends lost 2 bases and 6 bases, in that order; junction bases with no gene match: 4. The germline V gene encodes CDR1 SGHDN and CDR2 FVKESK. This CDR3 comprises 14 residues. CDR3 region: CASSQLTGVDTQYF. CDR3 coding DNA: TGTGCCAGCAGCCAACTGACAGGGGTGGATACGCAGTATTTT. Using reference TRBV14 and TRBJ2-3 for the parts outside the CDR3, the full variable domain is EAGVTQFPSHSVIEKGQTVTLRCDPISGHDNLYWYRRVMGKEIKFLLHFVKESKQDESGMPNNRFLAERTGGTYSTLKVQPAELEDSGVYFCASSQLTGVDTQYFGPGTRLTVL.

This CDR3 reads CASSIGLAGVYEQYF. Here the CDR3 DNA reads TGTGCCAGTAGTATAGGGCTAGCGGGTGTCTACGAGCAGTACTTC. The chain couples TRBV19 to TRBJ2-7, with 8 bases that match TRBD2. V was clipped by 1 base and J by 3 bases; unmatched bases: 5. This CDR3 comprises 15 residues. Germline lookup yields CDR1 LNHDA and CDR2 SQIVND (reference sequence).

V and J are TRBV4-1 and TRBJ2-7; 9 nucleotides match TRBD1. The junction had 18 bases not matched to a gene; V was cut back by 5 bases and J by 4 bases. Germline assignment: CDR1 MGHRA and CDR2 YSYEKL. The CDR3 contains 18 residues. The CDR3 protein is CASSFLLLTGTGTYEQYF. CDR3 DNA sequence: TGCGCCAGCAGCTTCCTCCTCCTTACCGGGACAGGGACGTACGAGCAGTACTTC.

The chain links TRBV19 to TRBJ1-1; D is ambiguous. Germline V gives CDR1 LNHDA, CDR2 SQIVND (reference sequence). V lost 5 bases, J lost 1 base, and 14 bases lay in between. This CDR3 has 15 amino acids. This CDR3 reads CASSFGVPSNTEAFF. The CDR3 nucleotides are TGTGCCAGTAGTTTCGGGGTACCTTCGAACACTGAAGCTTTCTTT.

This clone has only a few counts. The chain uses TRBV2 and TRBJ1-2; D is undetermined. Trimming cost V 3 bases and J 4 bases, with 9 bases left between them. Germline CDR1 is SNHLY and CDR2 is FYNNEI. This CDR3 comprises 13 residues. In DNA, the CDR3 is TGTGCCAGCAGTGATTCAGGTCTCTATGGCTACACCTTC. Encoded protein: CASSDSGLYGYTF.

In its sample, this clone was seen a few times. This chain uses TRBV29-1 with TRBJ2-2; 10 bases map to TRBD2. The CDR3 has 16 amino acids. The ends lost 7 bases at V and 6 bases at J; junction bases unmatched: 14. Germline CDR1 is SQVTM and CDR2 is ANQGSEA. The CDR3 protein is CSATESGRALAGELFF. The CDR3 nucleotides are TGCAGCGCCACGGAGAGCGGGAGGGCCCTCGCCGGGGAGCTGTTTTTT.

The chain joins TRBV4-2 to TRBJ2-7; 8 bases map to TRBD2. This CDR3 contains 16 residues. The J segment lost 4 bases and the V segment lost 0 bases, leaving 8 bases of the junction unmatched. Germline CDR1 reads LGHNA; CDR2 reads YNFKEQ. CDR3: CASSQDIAGSLYEQYF. CDR3 nucleotide sequence: TGTGCCAGCAGCCAAGATATAGCGGGATCGCTTTACGAGCAGTACTTC.

The V call is TRBV7-9, the J call TRBJ2-5; perhaps TRBD2 as D (5 bases). Trimming stripped 1 base from V and 7 bases from J, with 10 bases between. The germline CDR1 and CDR2 sequences are SEHNR and FQNEAQ (reference sequence). The CDR3 totals 13 residues. The CDR3 here is CASSLEAGGTQYF. The DNA for the CDR3 is TGTGCCAGCAGCTTAGAGGCCGGAGGGACCCAGTACTTC.

This chain links TRBV27 with TRBJ2-3; D is unresolved. Germline assignment: CDR1 MNHEY and CDR2 SMNVEV (reference sequence). The CDR3 loop spans 15 amino acids. The V gene lost 3 bases and the J gene lost 2 bases, with 12 bases spanning the gap. The CDR3 DNA is TGTGCCAGCAGTTTGGTGGGGTCCTACACAGATACGCAGTATTTT. It specifies CASSLVGSYTDTQYF.

The J gene is TRBJ2-5, the V gene TRBV28, with TRBD1 matching 7 bases. CDR3 length: 15 residues. CDR1 is MDHEN, CDR2 SYDVKM, per germline. The ends lost 7 bases at V and 5 bases at J; junction bases unmatched: 13. DNA for the CDR3: TGTGCCAGCACGTCGAGACAGGGACCTATCGAGACCCAGTACTTC. It encodes CASTSRQGPIETQYF.

The V call is TRBV9, the J call TRBJ1-5, with 10 bases fitting TRBD1. V was pared by 3 bases and J by 2 bases, with 2 bases of the junction left unmatched. Germline V gene sequence: CDR1 SGDLS, CDR2 YYNGEE. This CDR3 region has 15 residues. The CDR3 bases are TGTGCCAGCAGCGAGGGGACAGGGGGCAATCAGCCCCAGCATTTT. Protein sequence: CASSEGTGGNQPQHF.

The V call is TRBV9, the J call TRBJ1-3; the D gene is possibly TRBD1 (6 bases). Between the trimmed V and J ends, which lost 1 base and 0 bases, there was a span of 14 bases. The CDR3 contains 17 residues. Germline CDR1 reads SGDLS; CDR2 reads YYNGEE. The CDR3 sequence: CASSVNRDTYSGNTIYF. The DNA of the CDR3 is TGTGCCAGCAGCGTAAACCGGGACACTTACTCTGGAAACACCATATATTTT.

CDR3 protein: CASSSTGGAGNTIYF. DNA for the CDR3: TGTGCCAGCAGCTCGACAGGGGGAGCTGGAAACACCATATATTTT. The chain links TRBV6-5 to TRBJ1-3, with 9 bases matching TRBD1. The germline gives CDR1 MNHEY, CDR2 SVGAGI. V lost 6 bases, J lost 2 bases, and 5 bases stayed unmatched. The CDR3 runs to 15 residues.

This chain joins TRBV2 and TRBJ1-4; D is perhaps TRBD1 (6 bases). The V gene lost 8 bases and the J gene lost 3 bases, with 19 bases spanning the gap. CDR1 is SNHLY and CDR2 is FYNNEI in the germline V gene. CDR3 size: 16 residues. The CDR3 is CASSGPRTAPNEKLFF. CDR3 in DNA: TGTGCCAGCTCTGGACCGAGGACAGCGCCTAATGAAAAACTGTTTTTT.